The rows below give T cell receptor beta chains drawn from one sample of a study of blood T cell repertoires in COVID-19. TCRdb's copy holds only in-frame clones and misses some; the assay was immunoSEQ multiplex PCR. The sample records approximately 64,000 clones, 88% being singletons. The sequenced material came from peripheral blood. These receptors originate from a woman aged 55-69 years with COVID-19, enrolled during active disease. Each CDR3 is given with its conserved first and last residue. A D gene is named only where the DNA matches it firmly. The listing skips clone size in some rows; elsewhere it reads once, few, many or a size class.

size,V,J,D,CDR3,DNA
-,TRBV5-1,TRBJ2-2,-,CASRGGEAGELFF,TGCGCCAGCAGGGGCGGGGAGGCCGGGGAGCTGTTTTTT
-,TRBV2,TRBJ2-1,TRBD1,CASSLRDRTYGAYNEQFF,TGTGCCAGCAGCCTGAGGGACAGGACATACGGGGCCTACAATGAGCAGTTCTTC
-,TRBV7-9,TRBJ2-3,TRBD2,CASSLGLAGGFTDTQYF,TGTGCCAGCAGCTTAGGACTAGCGGGAGGGTTCACAGATACGCAGTATTTT
-,TRBV6-2/TRBV6-3,TRBJ2-7,TRBD2,CASSTSGNSYEQYF,TGTGCCAGCAGCACTAGCGGTAACTCCTACGAGCAGTACTTC
-,TRBV4-3,TRBJ1-1,-,CASSLTGWTEAFF,TGCGCCAGCAGCCTCACAGGTTGGACTGAAGCTTTCTTT
few,TRBV6-6,TRBJ1-5,-,CASLPGGNDGNQPQHF,TGTGCCAGCCTTCCTGGGGGGAATGATGGCAATCAGCCCCAGCATTTT
-,TRBV4-3,TRBJ2-2,-,CASSRSDFRRGAVTGELFF,TGCGCCAGCAGCCGCTCGGATTTTCGACGGGGGGCCGTCACCGGGGAGCTGTTTTTT
-,TRBV24-1,TRBJ2-3,TRBD1,CATEGASGDTQYF,TGTGCCACCGAGGGGGCGTCCGGAGATACGCAGTATTTT
once,TRBV10-1,TRBJ2-5,TRBD2,CASSENRLAETQYF,TGCGCCAGCAGTGAAAATAGACTAGCGGAGACCCAGTACTTC
-,TRBV7-6,TRBJ2-7,-,CASSPTGEDSEQYF,TGTGCCAGCAGCCCGACAGGCGAAGATAGCGAGCAGTACTTC
-,TRBV5-1,TRBJ2-7,TRBD1,CASSPGQGPYEQYF,TGCGCCAGCAGCCCGGGACAGGGACCCTACGAGCAGTACTTC
-,TRBV6-2/TRBV6-3,TRBJ1-6,-,CASSYSGSPLHF,TGTGCCAGCAGTTACTCCGGTTCACCCCTCCACTTT
-,TRBV4-3,TRBJ1-6,TRBD1,CASSQDLFGTVNSPLHF,TGCGCCAGCAGCCAAGATCTATTTGGGACAGTTAATTCACCCCTCCACTTT
-,TRBV7-7,TRBJ2-7,TRBD1,CASSPGTGDTYEQYF,TGTGCCAGCAGCCCCGGGACAGGGGACACCTACGAGCAGTACTTC
-,TRBV13,TRBJ1-1,-,CASSFGGRAEAFF,TGTGCCAGCAGCTTCGGGGGGCGGGCTGAAGCTTTCTTT
-,TRBV6-2/TRBV6-3,TRBJ1-2,-,CASSYLRGGYTF,TGTGCCAGCAGTTACTTGAGAGGAGGCTACACCTTC
-,TRBV7-2,TRBJ1-2,TRBD1,CASSLVRTGSLGGYTF,TGTGCCAGCAGCTTAGTAAGGACAGGAAGCCTGGGGGGCTACACCTTC
-,TRBV7-2,TRBJ2-3,TRBD1,CASSYYRGFTDTQYF,TGTGCCAGCAGCTACTACAGGGGTTTTACAGATACGCAGTATTTT
-,TRBV7-2,TRBJ2-5,TRBD2,CASSYGTSGPGTQYF,TGTGCCAGCAGCTACGGGACTAGCGGTCCCGGGACCCAGTACTTC
-,TRBV5-8,TRBJ2-2,-,CASSLGSANTGELFF,TGTGCCAGCAGCTTGGGTAGCGCTAACACCGGGGAGCTGTTTTTT
once,TRBV7-2,TRBJ1-3,-,CASSLDSTSGNTIYF,TGTGCCAGCAGCTTAGACAGCACCTCTGGAAACACCATATATTTT
once,TRBV4-3,TRBJ2-1,TRBD2,CASSQDRSGSLYEQFF,TGCGCCAGCAGCCAAGATCGTAGCGGGAGTCTATATGAGCAGTTCTTC
few,TRBV4-2,TRBJ1-4,TRBD1,CASSQDRQGFEKLFF,TGTGCCAGCAGCCAAGATCGACAGGGGTTTGAAAAACTGTTTTTT
-,TRBV5-1,TRBJ2-7,TRBD1,CASSIQTGDEQYF,TGCGCCAGCAGCATACAAACAGGGGACGAGCAGTACTTC
-,TRBV2,TRBJ1-2,TRBD1,CASSGPGQGASGYTF,TGTGCCAGCAGTGGCCCCGGACAGGGGGCGAGTGGCTACACCTTC
once,TRBV7-2,TRBJ1-5,-,CASSQQEGVGQPQHF,TGTGCCAGCAGTCAGCAGGAGGGCGTTGGTCAGCCCCAGCATTTT
-,TRBV4-2,TRBJ1-4,-,CASSQDPGSPNEKLFF,TGTGCCAGCAGCCAAGATCCGGGGTCACCTAATGAAAAACTGTTTTTT
-,TRBV6-5,TRBJ2-5,-,CASSGTPGTQYF,TGTGCCAGCAGCGGGACACCGGGGACCCAGTACTTC
-,TRBV19,TRBJ1-5,-,CASNDIVGNQPQHF,TGTGCCAGTAACGACATTGTTGGCAATCAGCCCCAGCATTTT
-,TRBV5-1,TRBJ1-1,TRBD1,CASSLMMTGSGTEAFF,TGCGCCAGCAGCCTTATGATGACAGGGAGTGGCACTGAAGCTTTCTTT
-,TRBV6-6,TRBJ1-1,-,CASTLDLTEAFF,TGTGCCAGTACCCTTGACTTGACTGAAGCTTTCTTT
-,TRBV18,TRBJ1-1,TRBD1,CASWDRETEAFF,TGTGCCAGCTGGGACAGGGAAACTGAAGCTTTCTTT
-,TRBV27,TRBJ2-3,TRBD2,CASSQLTSAFTDTQYF,TGTGCCAGCAGTCAACTAACTAGCGCGTTCACAGATACGCAGTATTTT
-,TRBV18,TRBJ1-1,-,CASSPAPLVEGYTEAFF,TGTGCCAGCTCACCAGCACCCCTCGTGGAGGGCTACACTGAAGCTTTCTTT
-,TRBV9,TRBJ2-2,-,CASSVAGSPGTGELFF,TGTGCCAGCAGCGTGGCGGGGAGCCCGGGGACCGGGGAGCTGTTTTTT
-,TRBV7-2,TRBJ1-5,TRBD1,CASSARQGGGSNQPQHF,TGTGCCAGCAGCGCTCGACAGGGTGGGGGTAGCAATCAGCCCCAGCATTTT
-,TRBV18,TRBJ2-5,-,CASSPRAGASQETQYF,TGTGCCAGCTCACCACGGGCAGGGGCAAGCCAAGAGACCCAGTACTTC
-,TRBV3-1/TRBV3-2,TRBJ2-2,TRBD1,CASSPPGQGAGGELFF,TGTGCCAGCAGCCCCCCGGGACAGGGGGCGGGCGGGGAGCTGTTTTTT
-,TRBV6-5,TRBJ2-7,TRBD2,CASRGGTSGHEQYF,TGTGCCAGCAGGGGGGGGACTAGCGGGCACGAGCAGTACTTC
-,TRBV5-1,TRBJ1-6,TRBD1,CASSPRTGDNSPLHF,TGCGCCAGCAGCCCTAGGACAGGGGATAATTCACCCCTCCACTTT